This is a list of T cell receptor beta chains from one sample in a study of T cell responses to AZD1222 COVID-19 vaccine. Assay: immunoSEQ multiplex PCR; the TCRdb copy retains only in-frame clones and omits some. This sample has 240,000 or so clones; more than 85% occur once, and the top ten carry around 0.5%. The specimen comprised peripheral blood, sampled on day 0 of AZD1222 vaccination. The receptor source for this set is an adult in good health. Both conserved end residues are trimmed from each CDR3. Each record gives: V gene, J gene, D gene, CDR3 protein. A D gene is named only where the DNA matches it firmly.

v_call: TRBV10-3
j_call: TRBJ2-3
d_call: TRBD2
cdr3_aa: AISQAGVGTDTQY

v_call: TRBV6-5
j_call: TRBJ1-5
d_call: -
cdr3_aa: ASTSSGDQPQH

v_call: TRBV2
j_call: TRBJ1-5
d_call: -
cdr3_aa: ASSQGEEQPQH

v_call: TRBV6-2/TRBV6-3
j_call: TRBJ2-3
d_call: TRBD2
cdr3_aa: ASSLRLAALTDTQY

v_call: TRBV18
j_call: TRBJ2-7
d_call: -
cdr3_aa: ASSYSKIYEQY

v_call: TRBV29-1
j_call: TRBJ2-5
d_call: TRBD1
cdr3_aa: SVGGTGLATQY

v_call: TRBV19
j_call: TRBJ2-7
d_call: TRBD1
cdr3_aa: ASSSGQGNGEQY

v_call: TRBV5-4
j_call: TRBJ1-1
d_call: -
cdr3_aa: ASSLFWTPDTEAF

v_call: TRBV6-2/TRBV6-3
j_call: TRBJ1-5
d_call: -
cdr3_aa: ASSYPSGGNQPQH

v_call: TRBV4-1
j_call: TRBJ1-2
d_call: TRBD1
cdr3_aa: ASSQPGQARGYT

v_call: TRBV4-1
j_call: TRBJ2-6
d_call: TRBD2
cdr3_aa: ASSHAFVAGDPGANVLT

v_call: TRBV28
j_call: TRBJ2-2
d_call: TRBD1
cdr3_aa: ASSDRDSFTGELF

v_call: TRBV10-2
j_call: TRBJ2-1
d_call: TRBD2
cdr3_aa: ASSALAGGNEQF

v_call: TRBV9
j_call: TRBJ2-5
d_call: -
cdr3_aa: ASSVLSGGETQY

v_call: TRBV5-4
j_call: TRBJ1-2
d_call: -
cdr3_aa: ASSLLVGTAYGYT

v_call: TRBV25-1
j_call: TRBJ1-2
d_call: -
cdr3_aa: AVGGAYYGYT

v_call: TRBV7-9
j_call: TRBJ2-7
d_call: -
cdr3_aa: ASSFAQVPYEQY

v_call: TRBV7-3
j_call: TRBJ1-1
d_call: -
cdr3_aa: ASSLSSRTNTEAF

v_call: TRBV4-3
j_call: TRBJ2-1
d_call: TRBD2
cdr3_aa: ASSRTSGRRNEQF

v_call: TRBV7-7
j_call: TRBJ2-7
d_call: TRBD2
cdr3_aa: ASSPGLAGVEEQY

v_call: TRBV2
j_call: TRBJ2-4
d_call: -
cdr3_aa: ASSEDRHLAKNIQY

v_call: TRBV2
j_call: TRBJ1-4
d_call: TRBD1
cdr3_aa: ASSNRGLTNEKLF

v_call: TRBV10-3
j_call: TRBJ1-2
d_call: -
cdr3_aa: AISESREYGYT

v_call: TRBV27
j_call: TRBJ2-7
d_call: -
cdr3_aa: ASRTSGGQGGEQY

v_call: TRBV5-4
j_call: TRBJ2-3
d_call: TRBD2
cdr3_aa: ASSSPGTRSTDTQY